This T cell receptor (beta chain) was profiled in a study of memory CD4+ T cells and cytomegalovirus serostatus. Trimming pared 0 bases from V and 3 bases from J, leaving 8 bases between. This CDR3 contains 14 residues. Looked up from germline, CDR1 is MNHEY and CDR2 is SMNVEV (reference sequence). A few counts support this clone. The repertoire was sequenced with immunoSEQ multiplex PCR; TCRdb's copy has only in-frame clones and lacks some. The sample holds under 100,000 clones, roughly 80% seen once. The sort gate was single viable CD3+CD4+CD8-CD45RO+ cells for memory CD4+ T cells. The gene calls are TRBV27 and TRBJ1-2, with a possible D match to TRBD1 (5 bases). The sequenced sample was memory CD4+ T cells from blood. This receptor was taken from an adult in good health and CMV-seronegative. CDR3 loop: CASSLSGRYYGYTF. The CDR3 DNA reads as TGTGCCAGCAGTTTATCGGGACGCTACTATGGCTACACCTTC.